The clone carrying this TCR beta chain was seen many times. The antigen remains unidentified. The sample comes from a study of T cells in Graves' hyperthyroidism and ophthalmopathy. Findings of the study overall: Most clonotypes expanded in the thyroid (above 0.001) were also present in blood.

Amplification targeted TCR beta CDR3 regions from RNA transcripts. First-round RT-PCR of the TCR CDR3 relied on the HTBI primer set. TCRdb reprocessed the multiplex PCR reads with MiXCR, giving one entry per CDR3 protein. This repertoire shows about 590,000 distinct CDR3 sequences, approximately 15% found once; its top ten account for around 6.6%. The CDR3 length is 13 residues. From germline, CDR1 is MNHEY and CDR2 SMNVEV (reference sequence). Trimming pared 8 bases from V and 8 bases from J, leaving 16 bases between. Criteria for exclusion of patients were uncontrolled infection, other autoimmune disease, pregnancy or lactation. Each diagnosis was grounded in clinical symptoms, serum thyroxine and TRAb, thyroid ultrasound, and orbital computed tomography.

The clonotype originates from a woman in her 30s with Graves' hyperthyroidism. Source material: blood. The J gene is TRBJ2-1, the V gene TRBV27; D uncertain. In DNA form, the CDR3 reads TGTGCCAGCTCAGTTTTCAGTTACGATGAGCAGTTCTTC. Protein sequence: CASSVFSYDEQFF.